This T cell receptor (beta chain) was recovered during a study of T cells in Graves' hyperthyroidism and ophthalmopathy. In this sample, this clonotype turned up once. The antigen remains unidentified. Study results and caveats: Model-based prediction identified ophthalmopathy a median approximately 6.2 months prior to its onset.

The CDR3 loop spans 14 amino acids. V lost 6 bases and J lost 1; bases outside the gene matches: 4. Germline lookup yields CDR1 SQVTM and CDR2 ANQGSEA. Absence of ophthalmopathy progression within 18 months defined stable Graves' hyperthyroidism. Diagnoses rested on clinical symptoms, serum thyroxine and TRAb, thyroid ultrasound and orbital computed tomography. There were TCR beta CDR3 regions amplified from RNA transcripts. The HTBI primer set drove a first-round RT-PCR of the TCR CDR3. In TCRdb, the multiplex PCR reads were re-called with MiXCR into one record per CDR3 protein. Of more than 100,000 distinct CDR3 sequences in the sample, 40% to 50% were seen once.

The specimen was blood. The TCR sequence derives from a middle-aged man with Graves' hyperthyroidism. The chain is built from TRBV29-1 and TRBJ2-3; TRBD2 matches 10 bases. In DNA form, the CDR3 reads TGCAGCGTCTCCGGGACTAGCGGCACAGATACGCAGTATTTT. Translation gives CSVSGTSGTDTQYF.